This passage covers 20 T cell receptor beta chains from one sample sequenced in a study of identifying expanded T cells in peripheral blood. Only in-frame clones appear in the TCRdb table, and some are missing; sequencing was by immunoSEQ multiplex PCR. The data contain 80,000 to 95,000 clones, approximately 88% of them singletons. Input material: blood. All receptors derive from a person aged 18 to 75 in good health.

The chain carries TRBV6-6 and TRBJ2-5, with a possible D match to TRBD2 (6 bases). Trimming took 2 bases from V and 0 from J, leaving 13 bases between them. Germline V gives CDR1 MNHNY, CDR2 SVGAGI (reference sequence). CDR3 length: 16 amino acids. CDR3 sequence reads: CASSYPAGRYQETQYF. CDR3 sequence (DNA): TGTGCCAGCAGTTACCCCGCGGGAAGGTACCAAGAGACCCAGTACTTC.

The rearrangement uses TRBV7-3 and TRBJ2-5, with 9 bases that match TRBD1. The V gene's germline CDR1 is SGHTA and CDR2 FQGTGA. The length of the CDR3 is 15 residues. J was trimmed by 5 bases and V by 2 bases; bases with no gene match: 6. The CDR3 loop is CASSLSGTGMETQYF. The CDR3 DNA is TGTGCCAGCAGCTTATCCGGGACAGGGATGGAGACCCAGTACTTC. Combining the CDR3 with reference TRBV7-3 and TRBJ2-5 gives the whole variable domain GAGVSQTPSNKVTEKGKYVELRCDPISGHTALYWYRQSLGQGPEFLIYFQGTGAADDSGLPNDRFFAVRPEGSVSTLKIQRTERGDSAVYLCASSLSGTGMETQYFGPGTRLLVL.

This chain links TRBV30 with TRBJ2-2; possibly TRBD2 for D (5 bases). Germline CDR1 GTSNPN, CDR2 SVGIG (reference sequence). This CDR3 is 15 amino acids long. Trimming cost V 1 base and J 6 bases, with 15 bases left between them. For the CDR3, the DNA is TGTGCCTGGAGTGACCTCGCAGCGGACTCCGGGGAGCTGTTTTTT. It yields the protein CAWSDLAADSGELFF.

Here the CDR3 reads CASSYGRATDTQYF. For the CDR3, the DNA is TGTGCCAGCAGTTACGGGAGGGCCACAGATACGCAGTATTTT. This chain joins TRBV6-6 and TRBJ2-3; 7 nucleotides align to TRBD2. The V gene end was trimmed by 2 bases and the J gene end by 2 bases; junction bases not matched to a gene: 1. The CDR3 consists of 14 residues. Germline V gives CDR1 MNHNY, CDR2 SVGAGI (reference sequence).

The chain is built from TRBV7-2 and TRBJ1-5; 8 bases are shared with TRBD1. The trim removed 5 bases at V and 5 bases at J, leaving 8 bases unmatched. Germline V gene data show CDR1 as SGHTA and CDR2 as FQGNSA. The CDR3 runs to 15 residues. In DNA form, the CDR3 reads TGTGCCAGCAGCCTGGACAGGGCTCGGTATCAGCCCCAGCATTTT. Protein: CASSLDRARYQPQHF.

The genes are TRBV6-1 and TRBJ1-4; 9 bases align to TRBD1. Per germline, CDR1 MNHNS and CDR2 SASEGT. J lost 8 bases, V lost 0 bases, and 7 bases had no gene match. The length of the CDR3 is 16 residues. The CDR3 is CASSEATGTGREKLFF. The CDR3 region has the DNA TGTGCCAGCAGTGAAGCAACCGGGACAGGGCGGGAAAAACTGTTTTTT.

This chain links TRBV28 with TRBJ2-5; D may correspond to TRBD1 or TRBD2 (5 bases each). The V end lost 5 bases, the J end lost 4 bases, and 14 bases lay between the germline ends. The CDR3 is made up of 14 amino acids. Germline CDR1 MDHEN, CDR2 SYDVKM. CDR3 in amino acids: CASSTQVGGETQYF. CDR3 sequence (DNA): TGTGCCAGCAGTACACAGGTTGGAGGAGAGACCCAGTACTTC.

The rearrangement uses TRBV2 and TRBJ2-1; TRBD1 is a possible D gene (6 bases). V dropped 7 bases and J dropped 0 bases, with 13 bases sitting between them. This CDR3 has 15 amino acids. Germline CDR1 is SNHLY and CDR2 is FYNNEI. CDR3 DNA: TGTGCCAGCACCCTACAGGGACCCTCCTACAATGAGCAGTTCTTC. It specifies CASTLQGPSYNEQFF.

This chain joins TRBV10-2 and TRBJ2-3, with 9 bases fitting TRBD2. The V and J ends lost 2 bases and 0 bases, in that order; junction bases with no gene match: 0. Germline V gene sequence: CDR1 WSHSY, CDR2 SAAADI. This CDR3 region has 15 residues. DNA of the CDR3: TGCGCCAGCAGTGAGACTAGCGGGAGCACAGATACGCAGTATTTT. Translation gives CASSETSGSTDTQYF.

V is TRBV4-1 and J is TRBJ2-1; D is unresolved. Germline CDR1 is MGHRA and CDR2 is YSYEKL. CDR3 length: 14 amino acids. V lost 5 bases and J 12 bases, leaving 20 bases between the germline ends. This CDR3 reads CASSSGSGTPPQFF. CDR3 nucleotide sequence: TGCGCCAGCAGCTCAGGATCGGGTACCCCCCCGCAGTTCTTC.

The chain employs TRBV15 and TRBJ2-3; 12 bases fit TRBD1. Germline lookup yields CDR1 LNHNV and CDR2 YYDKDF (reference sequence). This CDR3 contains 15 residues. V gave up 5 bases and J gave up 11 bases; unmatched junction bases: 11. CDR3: CATSLRDRGRFGQYF. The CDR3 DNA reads TGTGCCACCAGCCTGAGGGACAGGGGGCGCTTCGGGCAGTATTTT.

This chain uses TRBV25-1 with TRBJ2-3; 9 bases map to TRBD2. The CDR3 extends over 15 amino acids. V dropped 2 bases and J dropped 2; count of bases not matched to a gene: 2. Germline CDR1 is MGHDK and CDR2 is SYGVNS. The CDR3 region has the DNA TGTGCCAGCAGTGAAGCGGGGGGGCACACAGATACGCAGTATTTT. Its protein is CASSEAGGHTDTQYF.

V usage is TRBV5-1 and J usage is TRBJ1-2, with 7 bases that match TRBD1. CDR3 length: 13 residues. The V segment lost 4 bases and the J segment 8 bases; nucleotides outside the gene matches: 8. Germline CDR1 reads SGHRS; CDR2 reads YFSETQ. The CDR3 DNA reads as TGCGCCAGCAGCAGGGACAGCGGCTTGGGCTACACCTTC. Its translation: CASSRDSGLGYTF.

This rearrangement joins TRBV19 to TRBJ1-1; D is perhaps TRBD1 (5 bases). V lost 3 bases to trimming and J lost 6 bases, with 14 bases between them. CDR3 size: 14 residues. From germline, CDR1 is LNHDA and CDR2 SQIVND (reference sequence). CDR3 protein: CASSIPGMFAEAFF. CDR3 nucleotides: TGTGCCAGTAGTATTCCAGGGATGTTCGCTGAAGCTTTCTTT.

CDR3 coding DNA: TGTGCCAGCAGTCCCCTGACAGGGCCAATGAACACTGAAGCTTTCTTT. Protein product: CASSPLTGPMNTEAFF. This rearrangement joins TRBV28 to TRBJ1-1, with 7 bases fitting TRBD1. The CDR3 runs to 16 residues. Germline V lookup: CDR1 MDHEN, CDR2 SYDVKM. V trimming: 5 bases; J trimming: 0 bases; junction bases outside the gene matches: 9.

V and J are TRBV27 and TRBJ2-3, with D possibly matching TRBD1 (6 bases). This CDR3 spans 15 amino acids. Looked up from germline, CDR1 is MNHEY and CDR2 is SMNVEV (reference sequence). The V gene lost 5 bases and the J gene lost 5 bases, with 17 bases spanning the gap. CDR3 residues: CASSQPHGTKDTQYF. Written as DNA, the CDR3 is TGTGCCAGCAGTCAACCCCACGGGACAAAAGATACGCAGTATTTT.

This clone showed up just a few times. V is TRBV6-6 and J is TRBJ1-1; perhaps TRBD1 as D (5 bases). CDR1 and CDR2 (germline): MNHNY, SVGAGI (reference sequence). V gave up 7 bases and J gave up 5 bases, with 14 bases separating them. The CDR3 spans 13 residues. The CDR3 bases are TGTGCCAGCACCCTGCGGGGGGGGACTGAAGCTTTCTTT. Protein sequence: CASTLRGGTEAFF.

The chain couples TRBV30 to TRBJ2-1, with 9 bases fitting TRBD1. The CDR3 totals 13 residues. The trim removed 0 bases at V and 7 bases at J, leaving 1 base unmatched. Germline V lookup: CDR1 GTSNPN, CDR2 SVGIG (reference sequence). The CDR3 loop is CAWSVQGANEQFF. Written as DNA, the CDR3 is TGTGCCTGGAGTGTACAGGGGGCGAATGAGCAGTTCTTC.

CDR3: CASSEVTGNTIYF. CDR3 DNA: TGTGCCAGCAGTGAGGTGACTGGAAACACCATATATTTT. The rearrangement links TRBV6-6 to TRBJ1-3, with D unclear. Germline V lookup: CDR1 MNHNY, CDR2 SVGAGI (reference sequence). V was cut by 5 bases and J by 2 bases, with 7 bases left in between. CDR3 length: 13 residues.

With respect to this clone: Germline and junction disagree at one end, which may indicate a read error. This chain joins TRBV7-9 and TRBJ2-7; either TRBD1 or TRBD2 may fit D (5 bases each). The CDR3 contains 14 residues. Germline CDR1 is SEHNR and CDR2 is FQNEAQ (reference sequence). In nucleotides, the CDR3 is TGTGCCGGCAGCCCGTCCGGGACGCACTACGAGCAGTACTTC. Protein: CAGSPSGTHYEQYF.